This T cell receptor (beta chain) was identified in a study of OX40 agonist ivuxolimab in advanced cancers. The V and J ends lost 2 bases and 6 bases respectively, with 11 bases between them. This CDR3 is 14 amino acids long. Looked up from germline, CDR1 is MDHEN and CDR2 is SYDVKM. Repertoires were generated with immunoSEQ multiplex PCR, while TCRdb's copy carries only in-frame clones and drops some. There are approximately 12,000 clones in the sample; about three quarters occur only once, and approximately 40% lies in the top ten. Prior autoimmune disease or systemic immunosuppression barred patients.

Specimen: CD4+ or CD8+ T cells sorted from blood, collected in a trial of the OX40 agonist ivuxolimab. The TCR sequence derives from an adult with an advanced solid tumor such as melanoma, head and neck, liver or kidney cancer. The V gene is TRBV28, the J gene TRBJ2-1; tentative D call: TRBD1 (5 bases). CDR3 nucleotides: TGTGCCAGCAGTTTACACAGCCAGGGCAATGAGCAGTTCTTC. Translated, it gives CASSLHSQGNEQFF. Drawing the rest from reference TRBV28 and TRBJ2-1, the complete variable domain is DVKVTQSSRYLVKRTGEKVFLECVQDMDHENMFWYRQDPGLGLRLIYFSYDVKMKEKGDIPEGYSVSREKKERFSLILESASTNQTSMYLCASSLHSQGNEQFFGPGTRLTVL.